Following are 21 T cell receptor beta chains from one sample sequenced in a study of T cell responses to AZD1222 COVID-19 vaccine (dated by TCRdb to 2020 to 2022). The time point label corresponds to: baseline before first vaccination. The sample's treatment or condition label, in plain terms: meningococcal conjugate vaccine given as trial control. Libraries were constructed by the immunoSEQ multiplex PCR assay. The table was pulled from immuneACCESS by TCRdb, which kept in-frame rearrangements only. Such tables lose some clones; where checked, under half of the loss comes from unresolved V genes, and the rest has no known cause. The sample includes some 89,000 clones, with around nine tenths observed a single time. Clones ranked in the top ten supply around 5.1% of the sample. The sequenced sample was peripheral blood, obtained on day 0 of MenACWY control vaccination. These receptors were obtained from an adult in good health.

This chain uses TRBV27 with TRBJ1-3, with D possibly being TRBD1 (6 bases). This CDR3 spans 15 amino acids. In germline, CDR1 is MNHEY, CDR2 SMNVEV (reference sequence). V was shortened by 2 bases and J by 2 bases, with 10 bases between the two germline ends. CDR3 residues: CASSLGQGTGNTIYF. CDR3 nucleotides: TGTGCCAGCAGTTTAGGGCAGGGGACTGGAAACACCATATATTTT.

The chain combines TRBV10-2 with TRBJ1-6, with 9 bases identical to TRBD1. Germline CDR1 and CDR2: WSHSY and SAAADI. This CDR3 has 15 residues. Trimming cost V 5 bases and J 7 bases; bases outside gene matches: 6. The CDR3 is CASSPGQGQNSPLHF. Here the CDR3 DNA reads TGCGCCAGCAGTCCGGGACAGGGCCAAAATTCACCCCTCCACTTT.

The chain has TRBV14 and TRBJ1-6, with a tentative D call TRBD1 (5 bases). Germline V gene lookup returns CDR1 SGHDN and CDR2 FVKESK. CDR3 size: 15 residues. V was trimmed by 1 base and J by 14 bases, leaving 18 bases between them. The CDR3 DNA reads TGTGCCAGCAGCCAAGTTATCCAGGGCTACAATTCCCTCCACTTT. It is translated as CASSQVIQGYNSLHF.

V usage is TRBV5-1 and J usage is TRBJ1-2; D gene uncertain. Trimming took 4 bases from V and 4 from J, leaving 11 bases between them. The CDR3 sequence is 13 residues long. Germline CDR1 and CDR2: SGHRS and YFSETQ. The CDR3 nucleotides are TGCGCCAGCAGCCCAGATCCGTCCTATGGCTACACCTTC. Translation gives CASSPDPSYGYTF.

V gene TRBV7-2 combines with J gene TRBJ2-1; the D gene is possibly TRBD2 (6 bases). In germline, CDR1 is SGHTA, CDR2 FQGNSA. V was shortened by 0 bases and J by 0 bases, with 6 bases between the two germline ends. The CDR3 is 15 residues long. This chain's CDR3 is CASSLAEGSYNEQFF. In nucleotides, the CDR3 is TGTGCCAGCAGCTTAGCGGAGGGCTCCTACAATGAGCAGTTCTTC. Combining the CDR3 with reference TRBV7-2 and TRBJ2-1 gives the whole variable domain GAGVSQSPSNKVTEKGKDVELRCDPISGHTALYWYRQSLGQGLEFLIYFQGNSAPDKSGLPSDRFSAERTGGSVSTLTIQRTQQEDSAVYLCASSLAEGSYNEQFFGPGTRLTVL.

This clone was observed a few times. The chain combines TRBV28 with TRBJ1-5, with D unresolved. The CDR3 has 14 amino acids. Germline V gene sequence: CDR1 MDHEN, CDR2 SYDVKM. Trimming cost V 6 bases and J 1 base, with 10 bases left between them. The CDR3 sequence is CASRPGESNQPQHF. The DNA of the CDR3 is TGTGCCAGCAGGCCTGGTGAGAGCAATCAGCCCCAGCATTTT.

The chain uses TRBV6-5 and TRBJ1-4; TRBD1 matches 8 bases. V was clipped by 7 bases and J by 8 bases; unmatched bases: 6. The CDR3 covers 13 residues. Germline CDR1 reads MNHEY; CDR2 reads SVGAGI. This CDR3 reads CASTRTGREKLFF. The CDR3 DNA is TGTGCCAGCACCAGGACAGGGAGGGAAAAACTGTTTTTT.

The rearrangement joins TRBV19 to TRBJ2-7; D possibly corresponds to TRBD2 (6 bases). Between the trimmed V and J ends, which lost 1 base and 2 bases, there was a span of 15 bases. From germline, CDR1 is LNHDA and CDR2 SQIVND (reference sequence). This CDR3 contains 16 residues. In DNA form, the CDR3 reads TGTGCCAGTAGTATAGGTGGAGGGTACGGGCCCTACGAGCAGTACTTC. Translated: CASSIGGGYGPYEQYF.

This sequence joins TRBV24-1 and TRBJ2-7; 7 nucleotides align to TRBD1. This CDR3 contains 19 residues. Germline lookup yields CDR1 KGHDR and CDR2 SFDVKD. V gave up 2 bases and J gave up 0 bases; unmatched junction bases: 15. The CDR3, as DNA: TGTGCCACCAGTGATTGGCCGGGACAGACATTTAATCTCTCCTACGAGCAGTACTTC. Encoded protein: CATSDWPGQTFNLSYEQYF.

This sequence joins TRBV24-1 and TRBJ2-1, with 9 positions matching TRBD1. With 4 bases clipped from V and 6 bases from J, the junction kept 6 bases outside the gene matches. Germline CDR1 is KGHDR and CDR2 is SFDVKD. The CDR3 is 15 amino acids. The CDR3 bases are TGTGCCACCAGTGACCCCCGGGACAGGGTCAATGAGCAGTTCTTC. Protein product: CATSDPRDRVNEQFF.

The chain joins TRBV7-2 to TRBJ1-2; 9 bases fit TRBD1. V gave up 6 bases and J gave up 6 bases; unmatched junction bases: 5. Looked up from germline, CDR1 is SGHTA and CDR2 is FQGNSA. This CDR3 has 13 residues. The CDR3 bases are TGTGCCAGCAGTTTGGACAGGGGTCATGGCTACACCTTC. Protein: CASSLDRGHGYTF.

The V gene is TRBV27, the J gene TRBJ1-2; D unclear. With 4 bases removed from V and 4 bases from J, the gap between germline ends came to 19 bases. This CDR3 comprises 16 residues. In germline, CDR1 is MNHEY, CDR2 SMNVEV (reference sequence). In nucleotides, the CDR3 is TGTGCCAGCAGTTCCTCATCCATGACCATGATCTATGGCTACACCTTC. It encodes CASSSSSMTMIYGYTF.

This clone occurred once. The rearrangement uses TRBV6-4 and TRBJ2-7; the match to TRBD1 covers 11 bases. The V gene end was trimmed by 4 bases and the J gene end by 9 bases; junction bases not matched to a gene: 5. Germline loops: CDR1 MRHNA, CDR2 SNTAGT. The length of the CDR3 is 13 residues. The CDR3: CASSGGQGERQYF. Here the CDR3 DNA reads TGTGCCAGCAGTGGGGGACAGGGGGAGCGGCAGTACTTC.

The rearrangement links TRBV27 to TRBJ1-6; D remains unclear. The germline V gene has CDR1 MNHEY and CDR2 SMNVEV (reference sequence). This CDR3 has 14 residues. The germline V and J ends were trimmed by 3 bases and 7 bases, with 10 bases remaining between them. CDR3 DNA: TGTGCCAGCAGTTTTTTAGGGCTAAATTCACCCCTCCACTTT. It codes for CASSFLGLNSPLHF.

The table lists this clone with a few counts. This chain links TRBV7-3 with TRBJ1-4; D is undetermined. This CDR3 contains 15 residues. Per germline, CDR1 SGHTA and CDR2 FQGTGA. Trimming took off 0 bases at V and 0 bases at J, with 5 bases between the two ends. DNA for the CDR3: TGTGCCAGCAGCTTAACAGCTTCAACTAATGAAAAACTGTTTTTT. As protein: CASSLTASTNEKLFF.

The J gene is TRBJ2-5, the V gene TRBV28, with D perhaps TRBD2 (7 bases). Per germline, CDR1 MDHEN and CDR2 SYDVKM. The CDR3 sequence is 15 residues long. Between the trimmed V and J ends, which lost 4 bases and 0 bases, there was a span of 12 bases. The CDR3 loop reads CASSWGGADQETQYF. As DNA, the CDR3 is TGTGCCAGCAGTTGGGGGGGGGCAGACCAAGAGACCCAGTACTTC.

For the CDR3, the DNA is TGTGCCAGCAGGAAAACAGGTTTCCATGTCAGCAATCAGCCCCAGCATTTT. It translates to CASRKTGFHVSNQPQHF. The chain recombines TRBV27 with TRBJ1-5; weak D call: TRBD1 (5 bases). The V end was cut by 6 bases, the J end by 1 base, with 19 bases between. The CDR3 is 17 amino acids. Germline assignment: CDR1 MNHEY and CDR2 SMNVEV (reference sequence).

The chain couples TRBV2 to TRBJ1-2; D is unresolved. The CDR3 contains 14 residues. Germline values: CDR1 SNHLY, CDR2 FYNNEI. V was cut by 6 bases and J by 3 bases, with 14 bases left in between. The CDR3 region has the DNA TGTGCCAGCAGAGGCCACCTCGAGGACTATGGCTACACCTTC. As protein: CASRGHLEDYGYTF.

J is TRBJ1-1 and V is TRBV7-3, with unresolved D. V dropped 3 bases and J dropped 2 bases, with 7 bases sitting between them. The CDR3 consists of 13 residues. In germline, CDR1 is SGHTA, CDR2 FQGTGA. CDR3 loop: CASSFSLNTEAFF. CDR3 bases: TGTGCCAGCAGCTTCTCCCTCAACACTGAAGCTTTCTTT.

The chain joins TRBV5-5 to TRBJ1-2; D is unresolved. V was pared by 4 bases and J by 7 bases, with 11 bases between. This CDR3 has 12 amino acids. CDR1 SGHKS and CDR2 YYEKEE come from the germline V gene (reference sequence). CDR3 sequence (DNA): TGTGCCAGCAGCGTCCCAGGATCTGGCTACACCTTC. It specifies CASSVPGSGYTF.

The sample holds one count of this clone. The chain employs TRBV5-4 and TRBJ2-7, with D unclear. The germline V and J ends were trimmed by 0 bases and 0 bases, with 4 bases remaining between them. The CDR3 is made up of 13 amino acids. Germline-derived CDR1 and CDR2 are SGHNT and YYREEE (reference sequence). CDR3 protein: CASSLGRSYEQYF. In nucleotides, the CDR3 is TGTGCCAGCAGCTTGGGGCGCTCCTACGAGCAGTACTTC.